The T cell receptor (beta chain) under discussion was sequenced for a study of PD-1 blockade in classical Hodgkin lymphoma. Germline V gives CDR1 SGHKS, CDR2 YYEKEE (reference sequence). CDR3 length: 16 residues. The V gene lost 1 base and the J gene lost 2 bases, with 15 bases spanning the gap. The patients all showed relapse after autologous stem cell transplantation, while their brentuximab vedotin exposure varied. Here immunoSEQ multiplex PCR was the method, and the copy in TCRdb shows in-frame clones only, minus some. The table includes about 60,000 clones, around 90% detected once. This TCR derives from a human donor with classical Hodgkin lymphoma. This chain connects TRBV5-5 to TRBJ2-5, with D perhaps TRBD1 (5 bases). The starting material was peripheral blood mononuclear cells (PBMCs), obtained at baseline. The DNA for the CDR3 is TGTGCCAGCAGCTTGTCCAGGACACCAATTCAAGAGACCCAGTACTTC. Encoded protein: CASSLSRTPIQETQYF.